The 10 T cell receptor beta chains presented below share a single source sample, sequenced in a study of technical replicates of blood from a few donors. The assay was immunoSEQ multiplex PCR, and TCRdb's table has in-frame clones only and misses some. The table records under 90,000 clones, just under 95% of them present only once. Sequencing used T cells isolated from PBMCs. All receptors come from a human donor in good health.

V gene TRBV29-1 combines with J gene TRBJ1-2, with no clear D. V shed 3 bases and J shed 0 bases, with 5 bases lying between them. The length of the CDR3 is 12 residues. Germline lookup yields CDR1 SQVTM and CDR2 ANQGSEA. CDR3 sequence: CSVDHPNYGYTF. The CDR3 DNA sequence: TGCAGCGTTGATCATCCTAACTATGGCTACACCTTC.

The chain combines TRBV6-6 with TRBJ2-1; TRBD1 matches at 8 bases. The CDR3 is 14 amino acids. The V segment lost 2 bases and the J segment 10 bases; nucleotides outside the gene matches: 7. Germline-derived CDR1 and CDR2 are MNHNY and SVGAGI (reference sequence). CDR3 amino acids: CASSYGRGQVEQFF. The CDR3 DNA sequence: TGTGCCAGCAGTTACGGCAGGGGGCAGGTGGAGCAGTTCTTC.

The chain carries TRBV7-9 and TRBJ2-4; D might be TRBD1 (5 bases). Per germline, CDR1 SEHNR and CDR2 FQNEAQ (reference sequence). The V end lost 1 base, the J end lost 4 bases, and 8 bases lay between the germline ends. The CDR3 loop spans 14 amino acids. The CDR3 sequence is CASSLEGQKNIQYF. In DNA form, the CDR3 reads TGTGCCAGCAGCTTAGAGGGGCAGAAAAACATTCAGTACTTC.

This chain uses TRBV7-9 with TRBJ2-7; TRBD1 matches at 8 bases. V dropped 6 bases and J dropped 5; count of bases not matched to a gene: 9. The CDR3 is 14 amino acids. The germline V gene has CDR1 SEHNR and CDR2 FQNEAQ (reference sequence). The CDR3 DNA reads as TGTGCCAGCAGTAGACAGGGGCCTATCGACGAGCAGTACTTC. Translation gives CASSRQGPIDEQYF.

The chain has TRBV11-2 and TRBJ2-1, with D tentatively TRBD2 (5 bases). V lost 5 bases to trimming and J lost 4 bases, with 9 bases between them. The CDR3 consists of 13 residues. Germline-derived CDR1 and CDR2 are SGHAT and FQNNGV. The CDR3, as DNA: TGTGCCAGCAGCCAGGAGCGGTACAATGAGCAGTTCTTC. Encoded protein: CASSQERYNEQFF.

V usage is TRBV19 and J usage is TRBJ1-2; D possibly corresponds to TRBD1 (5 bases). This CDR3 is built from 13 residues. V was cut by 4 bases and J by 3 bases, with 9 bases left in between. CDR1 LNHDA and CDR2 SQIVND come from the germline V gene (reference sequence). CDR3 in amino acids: CASSRGLYYGYTF. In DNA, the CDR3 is TGTGCCAGTAGTAGGGGACTGTACTATGGCTACACCTTC.

CDR3 region: CASSLLGRGHSLYGYTF. The DNA of the CDR3 is TGTGCCAGCAGCTTACTTGGCAGGGGGCATTCTCTCTATGGCTACACCTTC. V and J are TRBV7-8 and TRBJ1-2, with 8 positions matching TRBD1. The CDR3 runs 17 residues. V lost 2 bases to trimming and J lost 4 bases; unmatched junction nucleotides: 12. The germline V gene encodes CDR1 SGHVS and CDR2 FQNEAQ.

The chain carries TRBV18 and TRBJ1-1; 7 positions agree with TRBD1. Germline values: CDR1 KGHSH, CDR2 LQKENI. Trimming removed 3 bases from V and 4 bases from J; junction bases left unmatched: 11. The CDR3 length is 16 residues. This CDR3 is CASSPTRHRGSTEAFF. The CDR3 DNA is TGTGCCAGCTCACCTACCAGGCACAGGGGTAGCACTGAAGCTTTCTTT.

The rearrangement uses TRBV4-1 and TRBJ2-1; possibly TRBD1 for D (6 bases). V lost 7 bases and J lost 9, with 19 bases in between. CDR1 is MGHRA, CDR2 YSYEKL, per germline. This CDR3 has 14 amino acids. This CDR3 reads CASTGRQDSGEQFF. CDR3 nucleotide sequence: TGCGCCAGCACGGGGAGACAGGATTCAGGTGAGCAGTTCTTC.

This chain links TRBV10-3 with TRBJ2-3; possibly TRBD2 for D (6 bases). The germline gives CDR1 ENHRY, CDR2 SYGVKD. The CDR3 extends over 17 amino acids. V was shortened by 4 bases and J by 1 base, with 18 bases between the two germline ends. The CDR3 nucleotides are TGTGCCATCAGTGGGGAGGAAAGGACCGAAGGCACAGATACGCAGTATTTT. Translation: CAISGEERTEGTDTQYF.